One sample yielded the 27 T cell receptor beta chains listed below, sequenced in a study of HIV-infected patients and healthy controls. TCRdb re-called the 5' RACE reads with MiXCR, one entry per CDR3 protein. This repertoire shows almost 65,000 distinct CDR3 sequences, less than 20% found once; its top ten account for approximately 1.5%. Sequences were obtained from CD4+ T cells from blood. The origin of the receptors is a human donor in good health.

The sample holds one count of this clonotype. The chain couples TRBV20-1 to TRBJ2-3, with D unclear. Germline V gene data show CDR1 as DFQATT and CDR2 as SNEGSKA (reference sequence). V lost 1 base, J lost 0 bases, and 11 bases lay in between. The CDR3 spans 15 residues. The CDR3 sequence: CSARVLRGSTDTQYF. In DNA form, the CDR3 reads TGCAGTGCTAGAGTCCTACGCGGTAGCACAGATACGCAGTATTTT.

This clonotype was detected ten times or more. J is TRBJ1-1 and V is TRBV27, with D unclear. Trimming left V 5 bases short and J 0 bases short, with 13 bases between. Germline V gene lookup returns CDR1 MNHEY and CDR2 SMNVEV (reference sequence). The CDR3 sequence is 15 residues long. This CDR3 is CASSLLDIMNTEAFF. The CDR3 bases are TGTGCCAGCAGTCTACTAGACATCATGAACACTGAAGCTTTCTTT.

In its sample, this clonotype was seen many times. The chain links TRBV27 to TRBJ2-7; tentatively, D is TRBD1 (6 bases). The CDR3 consists of 16 residues. Germline-derived CDR1 and CDR2 are MNHEY and SMNVEV (reference sequence). Trimming pared 5 bases from V and 2 bases from J, leaving 19 bases between. The CDR3 reads CASSRGSGTSTYEQYF. CDR3 in DNA: TGTGCCAGCAGTCGTGGATCCGGGACATCGACCTACGAGCAGTACTTC.

This clonotype showed up many times. The V and J genes are TRBV12-3 or TRBV12-4 and TRBJ1-1; no definite D call. The CDR3 covers 14 residues. V shed 0 bases and J shed 4 bases, with 9 bases lying between them. The CDR3 sequence is CASSLAGIGTEAFF. As DNA, the CDR3 is TGTGCCAGCAGTTTAGCGGGGATAGGCACTGAAGCTTTCTTT.

The gene calls are TRBV6-5 and TRBJ1-1; D perhaps matches TRBD1 (5 bases). The length of the CDR3 is 14 residues. CDR1 is MNHEY and CDR2 is SVGAGI in the germline V gene. Trimming shortened V by 4 bases and J by 2 bases, and 11 bases separated the two germline ends. CDR3 nucleotides: TGTGCCAGCAGTTCCCGACAGTTAAACACTGAAGCTTTCTTT. Encoded protein: CASSSRQLNTEAFF.

The chain joins TRBV9 to TRBJ2-3; D uncertain. Germline V gene sequence: CDR1 SGDLS, CDR2 YYNGEE. The CDR3 spans 13 residues. Between the trimmed V and J ends, which lost 0 bases and 10 bases, there was a span of 12 bases. The CDR3, as DNA: TGTGCCAGCAGCGTAGCTATCTCGGCCGCGCAGTATTTT. Translation gives CASSVAISAAQYF. The entire variable domain, with the rest obtained from reference TRBV9 and TRBJ2-3, is as follows: DSGVTQTPKHLITATGQRVTLRCSPRSGDLSVYWYQQSLDQGLQFLIQYYNGEERAKGNILERFSAQQFPDLHSELNLSSLELGDSALYFCASSVAISAAQYFGPGTRLTVL.

The V gene is TRBV4-1, the J gene TRBJ2-3; D is undetermined. Trimming removed 0 bases at V and 3 bases at J, with 19 bases between. Germline CDR1 reads MGHRA; CDR2 reads YSYEKL. The CDR3 spans 18 residues. CDR3 protein: CASSQDGGLWDSTDTQYF. The CDR3 DNA reads as TGCGCCAGCAGCCAAGATGGTGGATTGTGGGATTCGACAGATACGCAGTATTTT.

This clonotype came up many times. The rearrangement uses TRBV10-3 and TRBJ2-2; 10 bases line up with TRBD2. In germline, CDR1 is ENHRY, CDR2 SYGVKD. The CDR3 totals 16 residues. The V segment lost 6 bases and the J segment 4 bases; nucleotides outside the gene matches: 8. CDR3 nucleotides: TGTGCCATCAGCTATGGGACTAGCGCGGGCACCGGGGAGCTGTTTTTT. Encoded protein: CAISYGTSAGTGELFF.

Many counts were recorded for this clonotype. The chain combines TRBV3-1 with TRBJ2-2; perhaps TRBD1 as D (5 bases). V shed 4 bases and J shed 7 bases, with 25 bases lying between them. The germline gives CDR1 LGHDT, CDR2 YNNKEL (reference sequence). This CDR3 is 18 amino acids long. This chain's CDR3 is CASSPRTVGITQGGELFF. CDR3 nucleotide sequence: TGTGCCAGCAGCCCGCGGACGGTGGGGATTACCCAGGGCGGGGAGCTGTTTTTT.

This clonotype was detected many times. The chain combines TRBV4-3 with TRBJ1-2; no firm D call. The CDR3 contains 15 residues. Germline V lookup: CDR1 LGHNA, CDR2 YSLEER. The V and J ends lost 1 base and 2 bases respectively, with 11 bases between them. The CDR3 sequence is CASSQADTRNYGYTF. The CDR3 DNA is TGCGCCAGCAGCCAAGCCGACACAAGAAACTATGGCTACACCTTC.

This clonotype was recorded a few times. The chain carries TRBV7-8 and TRBJ2-7; TRBD1 matches 7 bases. V was clipped by 5 bases and J by 3 bases; unmatched bases: 7. Looked up from germline, CDR1 is SGHVS and CDR2 is FQNEAQ. The CDR3 length is 14 residues. The chain's CDR3 is CASSPQGIDYEQYF. The DNA for the CDR3 is TGTGCCAGCAGCCCACAGGGGATCGACTACGAGCAGTACTTC.

The J gene is TRBJ1-2, the V gene TRBV2; D is possibly TRBD1 (5 bases). The V gene's germline CDR1 is SNHLY and CDR2 FYNNEI. The CDR3 sequence is 17 residues long. The V end lost 6 bases, the J end lost 3 bases, and 23 bases lay between the germline ends. The CDR3 bases are TGTGCCAGCAGACCCCTAGGGGCGATGGCGGACTACTATGGCTACACCTTC. Its protein product is CASRPLGAMADYYGYTF.

This clonotype has only a few counts. The chain carries TRBV29-1 and TRBJ2-3, with D tentatively TRBD2 (6 bases). This CDR3 spans 14 amino acids. The germline CDR1 and CDR2 sequences are SQVTM and ANQGSEA. V dropped 5 bases and J dropped 4 bases, with 16 bases sitting between them. The CDR3 sequence is CSVLRDSAADTQYF. The CDR3 coding sequence is TGCAGCGTTCTACGGGACTCGGCAGCAGATACGCAGTATTTT.

In its sample, this clonotype was seen a few times. This chain joins TRBV6-6 and TRBJ1-2; 7 bases are a match to TRBD1. This CDR3 is built from 15 residues. CDR1 MNHNY and CDR2 SVGAGI come from the germline V gene (reference sequence). The V gene end was trimmed by 6 bases and the J gene end by 6 bases; junction bases not matched to a gene: 13. In DNA, the CDR3 is TGTGCCAGCAGAAGACAGGGTGTTAGTCTCGATGGCTACACCTTC. Residues: CASRRQGVSLDGYTF.

This clonotype appeared many times. This rearrangement joins TRBV7-3 to TRBJ2-2; TRBD2 matches at 7 bases. Germline V gene sequence: CDR1 SGHTA, CDR2 FQGTGA. The CDR3 sequence is 15 residues long. V was pared by 1 base and J by 5 bases, with 4 bases of the junction left unmatched. CDR3 bases: TGTGCCAGCAGCTTAAACCCTAGCGGAACCGGGGAGCTGTTTTTT. Encoded protein: CASSLNPSGTGELFF.

The chain joins TRBV10-3 to TRBJ1-2; D not resolved. The CDR3 is made up of 12 amino acids. V was pared by 4 bases and J by 7 bases, with 10 bases between. The germline V gene encodes CDR1 ENHRY and CDR2 SYGVKD. CDR3 in DNA: TGTGCCATCAGTGGGACCCCCCGTGGCTACACCTTC. This gives the protein CAISGTPRGYTF.

The V and J genes are TRBV28 and TRBJ2-3; D possibly uses TRBD1 or TRBD2 (5 bases each). Trimming pared 5 bases from V and 6 bases from J, leaving 18 bases between. From germline, CDR1 is MDHEN and CDR2 SYDVKM. The CDR3 contains 15 residues. The CDR3 nucleotides are TGTGCCAGCAGTCCACCCGGGACCAGCGCGGATACGCAGTATTTT. Protein product: CASSPPGTSADTQYF.

This clonotype was picked up a small number of times. The chain uses TRBV11-2 and TRBJ1-2, with D hard to call. V lost 0 bases and J lost 8, with 7 bases in between. In germline, CDR1 is SGHAT, CDR2 FQNNGV. The CDR3 loop spans 12 amino acids. The CDR3 protein is CASSLDSRGYTF. The CDR3 DNA reads TGTGCCAGCAGCTTAGACAGCCGCGGCTACACCTTC.

This clonotype was counted only a few times. This chain uses TRBV11-2 with TRBJ2-3, with 7 bases fitting TRBD1. The CDR3 consists of 17 residues. The germline CDR1 and CDR2 sequences are SGHAT and FQNNGV. The J segment lost 3 bases and the V segment lost 4 bases, leaving 13 bases of the junction unmatched. CDR3 bases: TGTGCCAGCAGCTACACTCCCTCGACAGGGTGGACAGATACGCAGTATTTT. It yields the protein CASSYTPSTGWTDTQYF.

This clonotype occurred a few times. This rearrangement joins TRBV6-5 to TRBJ2-7, with a weak D call TRBD2 (6 bases). V gave up 0 bases and J gave up 5 bases, with 11 bases separating them. This CDR3 comprises 14 residues. Germline lookup yields CDR1 MNHEY and CDR2 SVGAGI. The CDR3 region is CASSYSGGSNEQYF. CDR3 sequence (DNA): TGTGCCAGCAGTTACTCGGGGGGAAGTAACGAGCAGTACTTC.

This rearrangement joins TRBV27 to TRBJ1-4, with a weak D call TRBD1 (5 bases). The CDR3 contains 14 residues. CDR1 and CDR2 from the germline V gene are MNHEY and SMNVEV (reference sequence). V gave up 4 bases and J gave up 8 bases, with 14 bases separating them. As DNA, the CDR3 is TGTGCCAGCAGTTCACCGGGACTGACGGAAAAACTGTTTTTT. Protein: CASSSPGLTEKLFF.

This clonotype was seen a few times. The chain joins TRBV30 to TRBJ1-6; D is ambiguous. Trimming pared 0 bases from V and 7 bases from J, leaving 10 bases between. Germline CDR1 reads GTSNPN; CDR2 reads SVGIG (reference sequence). The CDR3 has 14 residues. The CDR3 loop reads CAWSVEGSNSPLHF. The CDR3 bases are TGTGCCTGGAGTGTAGAGGGATCAAATTCACCCCTCCACTTT.

This clonotype was detected a few times. The chain carries TRBV6-2 or TRBV6-3 and TRBJ2-3; D is perhaps TRBD2 (7 bases). Germline-derived CDR1 and CDR2 are MNHEY and SVGEGT. CDR3 length equals 19 residues. V lost 2 bases and J 2 bases, leaving 23 bases between the germline ends. The CDR3 bases are TGTGCCAGCAGTTACCCCGGCGATCGGGCGGGGGCGAACACAGATACGCAGTATTTT. It encodes CASSYPGDRAGANTDTQYF.

The gene calls are TRBV10-3 and TRBJ1-2; D uncertain. CDR3 length: 13 amino acids. Germline V gene lookup returns CDR1 ENHRY and CDR2 SYGVKD. V was trimmed by 3 bases and J by 6 bases, leaving 11 bases between them. The CDR3 reads CAISDSTVHGYTF. The DNA of the CDR3 is TGTGCCATCAGTGATAGTACGGTTCATGGCTACACCTTC.

The chain employs TRBV19 and TRBJ1-5; 9 positions match TRBD1. The CDR3 sequence is 16 residues long. Germline V gene sequence: CDR1 LNHDA, CDR2 SQIVND (reference sequence). Trimming removed 5 bases from V and 8 bases from J; junction bases left unmatched: 13. The CDR3 DNA is TGTGCCAGTAGTCCCCCTCCGGGACAGGGTCGGGAGCCCCAGCATTTT. Translation gives CASSPPPGQGREPQHF.

J is TRBJ2-5 and V is TRBV25-1; 12 bases are a match to TRBD2. Germline V CDR1 and CDR2: MGHDK, SYGVNS. The CDR3 contains 15 residues. V shed 4 bases, J shed 4 bases, and the junction held 4 bases outside the gene matches. In DNA form, the CDR3 reads TGTGCCAGCAGTGGGTTACTAGCGGGGGGAGAGACCCAGTACTTC. Amino acids: CASSGLLAGGETQYF. The variable domain in full, completed from reference TRBV25-1 and TRBJ2-5, reads EADIYQTPRYLVIGTGKKITLECSQTMGHDKMYWYQQDPGMELHLIHYSYGVNSTEKGDLSSESTVSRIRTEHFPLTLESARPSHTSQYLCASSGLLAGGETQYFGPGTRLLVL.

This chain joins TRBV19 and TRBJ1-5, with TRBD1 identical over 10 bases. CDR1 is LNHDA and CDR2 is SQIVND in the germline V gene (reference sequence). CDR3 length equals 14 residues. V was pared by 9 bases and J by 3 bases, with 5 bases of the junction left unmatched. CDR3 coding DNA: TGTGCCAGCTCCGGGACAGGGGACAATCAGCCCCAGCATTTT. Encoded protein: CASSGTGDNQPQHF.